The 6 T cell receptor beta chains listed next were all sequenced from one sample in a study of T cell repertoires in cytomegalovirus infection. In TCRdb, the reads were re-called with MiXCR into one record per CDR3 protein. The sample lists about 740,000 distinct CDR3 sequences, roughly 36% occurring once. The sequenced material came from PBMCs. All receptors derive from a human donor in good health (CMV status not recorded). Some clones in this sample may be carry-over from other donors' samples.

The chain combines TRBV7-9 with TRBJ1-2; 7 bases align to TRBD1. The germline gives CDR1 SEHNR, CDR2 FQNEAQ (reference sequence). Trimming removed 1 base from V and 8 bases from J; junction bases left unmatched: 10. The CDR3 is 15 amino acids. CDR3 coding DNA: TGTGCCAGCAGCTTAGAGGACAGGAGAGAGCAGGGCTACACCTTC. As protein: CASSLEDRREQGYTF.

A single count supports this clonotype. With a much larger clone just one base away, this may be a read error. The conserved final phenylalanine or tryptophan is absent from the CDR3, which likely points to a read error. The gene calls are TRBV7-2 and TRBJ2-4, with 7 nucleotides matching TRBD1. Germline CDR1 SGHTA, CDR2 FQGNSA. V lost 5 bases to trimming and J lost 0 bases; unmatched junction nucleotides: 7. The length of the CDR3 is 16 residues. CDR3 loop: CASSVQGILAKNIQYL. For the CDR3, the DNA is TGTGCCAGCAGCGTACAGGGGATCTTAGCCAAAAACATTCAGTACTTA.

The V call is TRBV18, the J call TRBJ1-1, with 7 bases matching TRBD1. Trimming cost V 0 bases and J 6 bases; bases outside gene matches: 4. Per germline, CDR1 KGHSH and CDR2 LQKENI. The CDR3 runs to 14 residues. CDR3 in DNA: TGTGCCAGCTCACCACCGAAGGGGGCGCCTGAAGCTTTCTTT. This sequence encodes CASSPPKGAPEAFF. The whole variable domain, filled in from reference TRBV18 and TRBJ1-1, reads NAGVMQNPRHLVRRRGQEARLRCSPMKGHSHVYWYRQLPEEGLKFMVYLQKENIIDESGMPKERFSAEFPKEGPSILRIQQVVRGDSAAYFCASSPPKGAPEAFFGQGTRLTVV.

The chain combines TRBV24-1 with TRBJ2-1; TRBD2 agrees at 9 bases. The CDR3 is made up of 15 amino acids. Germline V gives CDR1 KGHDR, CDR2 SFDVKD. V trimming: 6 bases; J trimming: 9 bases; junction bases outside the gene matches: 11. The CDR3 sequence is CATSLAGWGGGEQFF. The DNA of the CDR3 is TGTGCCACCAGTCTAGCGGGGTGGGGGGGAGGTGAGCAGTTCTTC.

The V and J genes are TRBV6-6 and TRBJ1-2; D unresolved. The CDR3 is made up of 15 amino acids. Per the germline V gene, CDR1 is MNHNY and CDR2 is SVGAGI (reference sequence). Deletions cut 5 bases from V and 3 bases from J, with 16 bases between. The CDR3 is CASSPTVGIDYGYTF. The CDR3 nucleotides are TGTGCCAGCAGTCCCACCGTGGGAATCGACTATGGCTACACCTTC.

The chain carries TRBV12-3 or TRBV12-4 and TRBJ2-2, with a weak D call TRBD2 (5 bases). V was cut by 5 bases and J by 7 bases, with 14 bases left in between. The CDR3 is 14 amino acids. The CDR3 bases are TGTGCCAGCAGTCCCCAACTAGGAAGCGGGGAGCTGTTTTTT. It yields the protein CASSPQLGSGELFF.